This TCR beta chain appears in the sequencing data of a study of control samples from healthy donors and cancer patients. Some clones are missing from TCRdb's copy, which holds only in-frame ones; the method was immunoSEQ multiplex PCR. The sample yields about 100,000 clones, 85% to 90% seen once. This CDR3 region has 14 residues. The V gene's germline CDR1 is KGHSH and CDR2 LQKENI. V shed 3 bases and J shed 3 bases, with 9 bases lying between them. The sample taken for sequencing was blood. This chain uses TRBV18 with TRBJ2-1; D gene unclear. The TCR comes from a man aged 25 to 40 in good health. CDR3 nucleotide sequence: TGTGCCAGCTCACCGAACACAGTCTACAATGAGCAGTTCTTC. Its protein is CASSPNTVYNEQFF.